This record concerns one TCR beta chain sequence. What it recognizes is unknown. Measured with immunoSEQ multiplex PCR; TCRdb has only the in-frame clones, and not every one. The sample includes about 5,500 clones, 85% to 95% seen only once; the top ten take approximately 33%. These data are taken from a study of STAT3 mutations in large granular lymphocyte leukemia. Points from the study as a whole: At least one immunodominant TCR beta clonotype appeared in every T-cell large granular lymphocyte leukemia patient. Samples missed the first appearance of the clone.

The CDR3 totals 13 residues. V was shortened by 5 bases and J by 1 base, with 8 bases between the two germline ends. Germline assignment: CDR1 SGHVS and CDR2 FQNEAQ. The rearrangement links TRBV7-8 to TRBJ1-2, with D possibly TRBD1 on 5 matching bases. Sequenced material: peripheral blood mononuclear cells. The TCR was taken from a man between 60 and 70 years old with T-cell large granular lymphocyte leukemia. Some clones in this sample may be carry-over from other donors' samples. CDR3 bases: TGTGCCAGCAGCGCGACAGTTAACTATGGCTACACCTTC. The encoded protein is CASSATVNYGYTF.